Listed below are T cell receptor beta chains from one sample, sequenced in a study of T cell responses to AZD1222 COVID-19 vaccine. Method: immunoSEQ multiplex PCR; TCRdb's copy keeps in-frame clones and lacks some. The sample consists of tens of thousands of clones, 80% to 95% of them appearing once. The sequencing here drew on peripheral blood, taken 28 days after the second AZD1222 dose. These receptors were taken from an adult who received the AZD1222 COVID-19 vaccine. The CDR3 runs from the conserved cysteine through the conserved F or W. The D gene is left open where the match is weak. Only part of the rows carry a size: once, few, many, or a class if the clone is expanded.

j_call	clone_size	d_call	v_call	cdr3_aa	cdr3_nt
TRBJ1-2	NA	NA	TRBV30	CAWSDGGAGGYTF	TGTGCCTGGAGTGACGGCGGGGCAGGCGGCTACACCTTC
TRBJ1-2	NA	NA	TRBV11-2	CASSLGRGLPYGYTF	TGTGCCAGCAGCTTAGGGCGGGGGCTACCTTACGGCTACACCTTC
TRBJ1-2	NA	TRBD1	TRBV19	CASSITGANYGYTF	TGTGCCAGTAGTATTACAGGGGCTAACTATGGCTACACCTTC
TRBJ2-2	few	NA	TRBV4-1	CASSQSPIIGPGELFF	TGCGCCAGCAGCCAATCCCCTATCATCGGCCCCGGGGAGCTGTTTTTT
TRBJ2-1	NA	NA	TRBV10-3	CAIGIAYNEQFF	TGTGCCATCGGGATCGCCTACAATGAGCAGTTCTTC
TRBJ2-5	NA	TRBD2	TRBV7-6	CASSLGVAGYQETQYF	TGTGCCAGCAGCTTAGGGGTAGCGGGGTACCAAGAGACCCAGTACTTC
TRBJ1-5	NA	NA	TRBV6-5	CASSPLVSGNQPQHF	TGTGCCAGCAGCCCACTAGTTAGTGGCAATCAGCCCCAGCATTTT
TRBJ2-1	NA	NA	TRBV5-1	CASSLEGNEQFF	TGCGCCAGCAGCTTGGAAGGGAATGAGCAGTTCTTC
TRBJ2-7	once	TRBD1	TRBV30	CAWSSRDRGPYEQYF	TGTGCCTGGAGTTCCCGGGACAGGGGCCCCTACGAGCAGTACTTC
TRBJ1-6	NA	TRBD1	TRBV27	CASRTGGTTPLHF	TGTGCCAGCAGAACAGGGGGGACGACACCCCTCCACTTT
TRBJ2-2	NA	NA	TRBV4-3	CASSQLANTGELFF	TGCGCCAGCAGCCAATTGGCGAACACCGGGGAGCTGTTTTTT
TRBJ2-7	NA	NA	TRBV7-2	CASSSLWGLSYEQYF	TGTGCCAGCAGCTCCCTTTGGGGGCTATCCTACGAGCAGTACTTC
TRBJ2-3	NA	TRBD2	TRBV9	CASSVVGGGAPDTQYF	TGTGCCAGCAGCGTAGTTGGCGGGGGGGCACCAGATACGCAGTATTTT
TRBJ1-2	NA	NA	TRBV2	CASSEVTGQGGYTF	TGTGCCAGCAGTGAAGTCACAGGGCAGGGTGGCTACACCTTC
TRBJ2-1	NA	TRBD1	TRBV4-2	CASSPGQGARDEQFF	TGTGCCAGCAGCCCGGGACAGGGGGCGCGTGATGAGCAGTTCTTC
TRBJ2-1	NA	NA	TRBV29-1	CSAPPRTDANEQFF	TGCAGCGCCCCTCCTAGGACAGACGCGAATGAGCAGTTCTTC